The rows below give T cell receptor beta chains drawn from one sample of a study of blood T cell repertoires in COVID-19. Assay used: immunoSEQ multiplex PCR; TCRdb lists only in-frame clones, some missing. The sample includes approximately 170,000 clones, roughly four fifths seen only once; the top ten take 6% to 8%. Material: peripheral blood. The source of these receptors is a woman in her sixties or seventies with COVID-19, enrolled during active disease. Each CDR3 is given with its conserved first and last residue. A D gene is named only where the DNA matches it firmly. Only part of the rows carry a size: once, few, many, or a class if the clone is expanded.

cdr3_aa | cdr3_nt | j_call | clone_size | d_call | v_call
CASSYGIAGASSTDTQYF | TGTGCCAGCAGTTACGGGATAGCGGGAGCTTCTAGCACAGATACGCAGTATTTT | TRBJ2-3 | NA | TRBD2 | TRBV6-2/TRBV6-3
CASSLAARVHGYTF | TGTGCCAGCAGTTTGGCCGCCAGGGTCCATGGCTACACCTTC | TRBJ1-2 | NA | NA | TRBV28
CATSEGRGFYSNQPQHF | TGTGCCACCAGTGAGGGTAGGGGTTTTTATAGCAATCAGCCCCAGCATTTT | TRBJ1-5 | NA | NA | TRBV24-1
CASSPGPGLEHNTQYF | TGTGCCAGCAGTCCGGGACCGGGACTTGAACATAATACGCAGTATTTT | TRBJ2-3 | NA | NA | TRBV11-2
CASSIAKLTGELFF | TGTGCCAGTAGTATAGCCAAGCTCACCGGGGAGCTGTTTTTT | TRBJ2-2 | NA | NA | TRBV19
CASSLGLSSTDTQYF | TGCGCCAGCAGCTTGGGGCTCTCCAGTACAGATACGCAGTATTTT | TRBJ2-3 | NA | NA | TRBV5-1
CASSRQEIYGYTF | TGTGCCAGTAGTAGACAGGAGATCTATGGCTACACCTTC | TRBJ1-2 | NA | NA | TRBV19
CASSLDLQNTEAFF | TGCGCCAGCAGTCTCGACTTGCAGAACACTGAAGCTTTCTTT | TRBJ1-1 | NA | NA | TRBV5-1
CASSPGWTSGGTDTQYF | TGTGCCAGCAGTCCAGGATGGACTAGCGGGGGCACAGATACGCAGTATTTT | TRBJ2-3 | NA | TRBD2 | TRBV6-2/TRBV6-3
CATSDLYVTPGTSAAEQYF | TGTGCCACCAGTGATCTATATGTGACGCCCGGGACTAGCGCCGCCGAGCAGTACTTC | TRBJ2-7 | NA | TRBD2 | TRBV24-1
CSVEDRARQGPNVLTF | TGCAGCGTTGAAGATAGGGCCCGACAGGGACCCAACGTCCTGACTTTC | TRBJ2-6 | NA | TRBD1 | TRBV29-1
CASSLRQGYEQYF | TGTGCCAGCAGTTTACGGCAGGGGTACGAGCAGTACTTC | TRBJ2-7 | NA | NA | TRBV12-3/TRBV12-4
CASSPQEGAGELFF | TGTGCCAGCAGCCCCCAGGAAGGGGCCGGGGAGCTGTTTTTT | TRBJ2-2 | NA | NA | TRBV7-7
CASITGGQGSYNEQFF | TGTGCCAGCATTACAGGAGGGCAGGGCTCCTACAATGAGCAGTTCTTC | TRBJ2-1 | NA | NA | TRBV28
CASSARDVVAGKDTQYF | TGTGCCAGCAGTGCCCGGGACGTTGTAGCGGGAAAAGATACGCAGTATTTT | TRBJ2-3 | NA | TRBD2 | TRBV28
CASSLLGRGSSGNTIYF | TGTGCCAGCAGTTTATTGGGCAGGGGCAGTTCTGGAAACACCATATATTTT | TRBJ1-3 | NA | NA | TRBV28
CASSIRGARQPQHF | TGTGCCAGTAGTATACGGGGGGCAAGACAGCCCCAGCATTTT | TRBJ1-5 | NA | NA | TRBV19
CATKLTLQQTDTQYF | TGTGCCACCAAATTGACACTCCAGCAGACAGATACGCAGTATTTT | TRBJ2-3 | NA | NA | TRBV15
CASSFSSGLRDGELFF | TGTGCCAGCAGCTTCTCTAGCGGCCTAAGGGACGGGGAGCTGTTTTTT | TRBJ2-2 | few | TRBD2 | TRBV9
CASSKVGRDLDGYTF | TGTGCCAGCAGCAAAGTAGGTCGGGATCTGGATGGCTACACCTTC | TRBJ1-2 | NA | NA | TRBV21-1
CASSFPLGSLSYEQYF | TGTGCCAGCAGCTTTCCCCTGGGTAGCTTGTCCTACGAGCAGTACTTC | TRBJ2-7 | NA | NA | TRBV7-8
CASSSTTLGPGKSLGNTIYF | TGTGCCAGCTCATCGACCACCCTAGGCCCGGGGAAGTCCTTAGGAAACACCATATATTTT | TRBJ1-3 | once | NA | TRBV18
CAISVSDRGQETQYF | TGTGCCATCAGTGTGTCCGACAGGGGGCAAGAGACCCAGTACTTC | TRBJ2-5 | once | TRBD1 | TRBV10-3
CASRITGGQGHSTLHF | TGTGCCAGTCGGATCACGGGAGGACAGGGACATTCGACCCTCCACTTT | TRBJ1-6 | NA | TRBD1 | TRBV19
CAISSGITGELFF | TGTGCCATCAGTTCCGGGATCACCGGGGAGCTGTTTTTT | TRBJ2-2 | NA | NA | TRBV10-3
CASSPHGVAGTGELFF | TGTGCCAGCAGCCCCCATGGGGTAGCGGGAACCGGGGAGCTGTTTTTT | TRBJ2-2 | NA | TRBD2 | TRBV7-9
CASSPQGFGNTEAFF | TGTGCCAGCTCACCTCAGGGTTTCGGAAACACTGAAGCTTTCTTT | TRBJ1-1 | NA | NA | TRBV18
CASSFLKAETQYF | TGTGCCAGCAGTTTCTTAAAAGCGGAGACCCAGTACTTC | TRBJ2-5 | NA | NA | TRBV27
CASSLYLTGTGANVLTF | TGTGCCAGCAGCTTGTATCTAACAGGGACTGGGGCCAACGTCCTGACTTTC | TRBJ2-6 | NA | NA | TRBV7-9
CATSPRQGSTIYF | TGTGCCACCAGCCCGAGGCAGGGAAGCACCATATATTTT | TRBJ1-3 | NA | NA | TRBV24-1